The T cell receptor beta chain under discussion was sequenced for a study of blood T cell repertoires in COVID-19. The CDR3 is 14 amino acids. V lost 4 bases, J lost 2 bases, and 4 bases stayed unmatched. Germline V lookup: CDR1 SGHDT, CDR2 YYEEEE. Sequencing used immunoSEQ multiplex PCR; TCRdb keeps in-frame clones, though not all of them. Counted here are some 98,000 clones, 84% occurring once; the ten biggest clones make up just under 25%. The clonotype was recovered from a man in his fifties or sixties with acute or convalescent COVID-19. This chain connects TRBV5-6 to TRBJ1-2, with 8 nucleotides matching TRBD1. Material for sequencing was peripheral blood. The CDR3 is CASSLRTGNYGYTF. As DNA, the CDR3 is TGTGCCAGCAGCCTAAGGACAGGGAACTATGGCTACACCTTC.